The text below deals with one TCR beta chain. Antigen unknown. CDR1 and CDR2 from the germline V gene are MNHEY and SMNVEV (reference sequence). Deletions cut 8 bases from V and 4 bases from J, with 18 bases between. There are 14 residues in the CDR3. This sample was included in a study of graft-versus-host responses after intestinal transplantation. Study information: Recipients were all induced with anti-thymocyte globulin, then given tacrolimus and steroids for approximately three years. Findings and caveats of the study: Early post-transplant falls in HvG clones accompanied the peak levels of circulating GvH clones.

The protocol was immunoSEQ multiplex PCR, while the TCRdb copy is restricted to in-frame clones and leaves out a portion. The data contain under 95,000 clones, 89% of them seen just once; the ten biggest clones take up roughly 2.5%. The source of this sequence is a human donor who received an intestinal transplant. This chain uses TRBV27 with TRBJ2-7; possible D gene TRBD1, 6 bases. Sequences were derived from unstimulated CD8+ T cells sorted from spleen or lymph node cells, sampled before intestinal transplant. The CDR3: CASAQGLVRYEQYF. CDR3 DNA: TGTGCCAGCGCCCAGGGGCTAGTTCGATACGAGCAGTACTTC.